This T cell receptor beta chain derives from a study of T cells in Graves' hyperthyroidism and ophthalmopathy. Study-level findings and limits: Blood also contained most expanded thyroid clonotypes above 0.001.

A note on this clonotype: Its target is not known.

There are 17 residues in the CDR3. V lost 1 base and J lost 3, with 15 bases in between. CDR1 is MGHRA, CDR2 YSYEKL, per germline. The source material, RNA transcripts, was used to amplify TCR beta CDR3 regions. The primer set for the first-round RT-PCR of the TCR CDR3 was HTBI. A single record per CDR3 protein comes from TCRdb applying MiXCR to the multiplex PCR reads. Of about 300,000 distinct CDR3 sequences in the sample, about an eighth were seen once. Hyperthyroidism in the patients, aged 18 to 65, was newly diagnosed and under 2 months in duration. Based on clinical symptoms, serum thyroxine and TRAb, thyroid ultrasound and orbital computed tomography, diagnoses were reached. Blood dates from first hyperthyroidism diagnosis, before any ophthalmopathy symptoms.

V usage is TRBV4-1 and J usage is TRBJ2-2; D not certain. This clonotype was sampled from a young woman with Graves' hyperthyroidism that later progressed to Graves' ophthalmopathy. The source material was blood. CDR3 sequence (DNA): TGCGCCAGCAGCCAAGGACGCATCCCAGGCGACACCGGGGAGCTGTTTTTT. Amino acids: CASSQGRIPGDTGELFF.